This T cell receptor beta chain was recorded in a study of cytomegalovirus exposure and HLA in healthy donors. PCR employed 60 Vbeta and 13 Jbeta primers. Here immunoSEQ multiplex PCR was the method, and the copy in TCRdb shows in-frame clones only, minus some. This table has more than 110,000 clones, approximately 80% appearing once. V was pared by 3 bases and J by 5 bases, with 13 bases between. Germline CDR1 SEHNR, CDR2 FQNEAQ (reference sequence). This CDR3 has 14 amino acids. The V gene is TRBV7-9, the J gene TRBJ1-2; D possibly corresponds to TRBD1 (6 bases). This clonotype was obtained from a man younger than 35 in good health and CMV-seronegative. The sequenced sample was PBMCs. The DNA of the CDR3 is TGTGCCAGCAGCTTGGCCAGGGGAAGTTATGGCTACACCTTC. The encoded protein is CASSLARGSYGYTF.